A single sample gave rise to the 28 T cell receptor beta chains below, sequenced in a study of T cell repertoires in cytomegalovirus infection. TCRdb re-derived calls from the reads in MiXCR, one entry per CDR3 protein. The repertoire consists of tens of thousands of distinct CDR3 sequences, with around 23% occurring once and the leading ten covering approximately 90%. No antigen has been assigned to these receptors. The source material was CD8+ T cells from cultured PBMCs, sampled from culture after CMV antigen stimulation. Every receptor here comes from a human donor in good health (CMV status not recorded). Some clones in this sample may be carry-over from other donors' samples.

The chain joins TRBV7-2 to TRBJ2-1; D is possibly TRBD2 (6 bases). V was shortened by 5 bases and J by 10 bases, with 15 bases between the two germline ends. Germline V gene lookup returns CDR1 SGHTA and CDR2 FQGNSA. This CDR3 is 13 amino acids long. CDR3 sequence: CASSPGLRVEQFF. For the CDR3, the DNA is TGTGCCAGCAGCCCAGGACTACGCGTAGAGCAGTTCTTC. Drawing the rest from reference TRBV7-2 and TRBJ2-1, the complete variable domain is GAGVSQSPSNKVTEKGKDVELRCDPISGHTALYWYRQSLGQGLEFLIYFQGNSAPDKSGLPSDRFSAERTGGSVSTLTIQRTQQEDSAVYLCASSPGLRVEQFFGPGTRLTVL.

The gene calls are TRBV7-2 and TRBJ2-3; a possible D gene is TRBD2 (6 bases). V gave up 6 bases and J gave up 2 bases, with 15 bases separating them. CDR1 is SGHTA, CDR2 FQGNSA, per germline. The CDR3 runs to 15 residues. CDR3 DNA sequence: TGTGCCAGCAGTCTAGGGACTCGCAACACAGATACGCAGTATTTT. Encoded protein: CASSLGTRNTDTQYF.

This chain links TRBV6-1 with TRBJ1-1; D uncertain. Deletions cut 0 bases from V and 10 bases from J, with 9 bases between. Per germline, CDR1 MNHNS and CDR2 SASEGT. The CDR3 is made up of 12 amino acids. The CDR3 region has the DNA TGTGCCAGCAGTGAAGCCGGTAGTATAGCTTTCTTT. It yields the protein CASSEAGSIAFF.

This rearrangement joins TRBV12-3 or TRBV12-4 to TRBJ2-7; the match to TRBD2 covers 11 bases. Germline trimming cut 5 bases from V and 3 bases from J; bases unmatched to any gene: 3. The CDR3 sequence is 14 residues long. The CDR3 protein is CASSLLAGGYEQYF. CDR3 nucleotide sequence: TGTGCCAGCAGTCTTCTAGCGGGGGGCTACGAGCAGTACTTC.

CDR3 DNA: TGTGCCAGCAGTTACTCGAGAGGTGTCAGGGGGGCTGAAGCTTTCTTT. It encodes CASSYSRGVRGAEAFF. The chain joins TRBV6-5 to TRBJ1-1, with 7 bases aligning to TRBD1. The germline V gene encodes CDR1 MNHEY and CDR2 SVGAGI. Unmatched junction bases numbered 10, after V lost 0 bases and J lost 6 bases. The CDR3 loop spans 16 amino acids.

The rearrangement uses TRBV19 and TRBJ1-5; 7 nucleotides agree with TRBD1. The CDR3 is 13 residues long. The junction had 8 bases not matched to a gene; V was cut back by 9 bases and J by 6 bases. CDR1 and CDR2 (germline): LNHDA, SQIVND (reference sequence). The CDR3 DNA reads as TGTGCCAGCAAGGGGGCAGGATTTCAGCCCCAGCATTTT. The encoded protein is CASKGAGFQPQHF.

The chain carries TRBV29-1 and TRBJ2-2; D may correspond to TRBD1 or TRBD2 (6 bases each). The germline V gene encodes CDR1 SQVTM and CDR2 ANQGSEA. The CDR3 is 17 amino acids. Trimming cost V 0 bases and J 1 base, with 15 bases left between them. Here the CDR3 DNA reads TGCAGCGTTGAAGATAGGGGGGTCGCCAGGAACACCGGGGAGCTGTTTTTT. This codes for CSVEDRGVARNTGELFF.

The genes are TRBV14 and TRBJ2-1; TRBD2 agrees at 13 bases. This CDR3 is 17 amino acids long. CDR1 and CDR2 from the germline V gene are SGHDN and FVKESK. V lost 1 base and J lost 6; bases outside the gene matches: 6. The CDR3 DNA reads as TGTGCCAGCAGCCAAGGTCGGACTAGCGGGAGTTTCAATGAGCAGTTCTTC. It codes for CASSQGRTSGSFNEQFF. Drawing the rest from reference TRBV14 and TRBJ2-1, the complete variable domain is EAGVTQFPSHSVIEKGQTVTLRCDPISGHDNLYWYRRVMGKEIKFLLHFVKESKQDESGMPNNRFLAERTGGTYSTLKVQPAELEDSGVYFCASSQGRTSGSFNEQFFGPGTRLTVL.

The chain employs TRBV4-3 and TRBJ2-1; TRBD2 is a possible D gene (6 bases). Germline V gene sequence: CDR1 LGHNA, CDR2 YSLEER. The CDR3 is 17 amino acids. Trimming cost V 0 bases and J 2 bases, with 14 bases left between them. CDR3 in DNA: TGCGCCAGCAGCCAAGATCTTTTGGCGGGGACCTACAATGAGCAGTTCTTC. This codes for CASSQDLLAGTYNEQFF.

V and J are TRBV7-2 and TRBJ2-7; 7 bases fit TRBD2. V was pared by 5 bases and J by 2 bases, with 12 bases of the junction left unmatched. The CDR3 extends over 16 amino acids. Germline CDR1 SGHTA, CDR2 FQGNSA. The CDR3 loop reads CASSVSALGRAYEQYF. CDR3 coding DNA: TGTGCCAGCAGCGTCTCTGCCTTGGGGAGGGCCTACGAGCAGTACTTC.

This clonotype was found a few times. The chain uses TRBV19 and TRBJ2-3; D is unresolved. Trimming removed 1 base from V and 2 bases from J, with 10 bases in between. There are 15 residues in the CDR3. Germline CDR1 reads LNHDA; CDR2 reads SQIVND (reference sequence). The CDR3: CASSIAGRTTDTQYF. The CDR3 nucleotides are TGTGCCAGTAGTATAGCGGGCAGGACCACAGATACGCAGTATTTT.

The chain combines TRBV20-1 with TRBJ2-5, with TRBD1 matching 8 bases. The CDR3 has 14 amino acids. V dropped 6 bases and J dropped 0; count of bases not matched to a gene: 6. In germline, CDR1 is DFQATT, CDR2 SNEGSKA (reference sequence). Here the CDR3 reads CSAMDREYQETQYF. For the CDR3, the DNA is TGCAGTGCGATGGACAGGGAATACCAAGAGACCCAGTACTTC.

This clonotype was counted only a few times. CDR3 DNA sequence: TGTGCCAGCAGCTGGGGGTCAAATGAGCAGTTCTTC. Amino acid sequence: CASSWGSNEQFF. V and J are TRBV28 and TRBJ2-1, with D perhaps given as TRBD1 or TRBD2 (5 bases each). This CDR3 contains 12 residues. Trimming stripped 6 bases from V and 7 bases from J, with 10 bases between. Germline V gives CDR1 MDHEN, CDR2 SYDVKM.

CDR3 amino acids: CASSSLNTGELFF. As DNA, the CDR3 is TGTGCCAGCAGTTCTCTTAACACCGGGGAGCTGTTTTTT. The J gene is TRBJ2-2, the V gene TRBV7-8; D ambiguous. CDR3 size: 13 residues. The V end lost 6 bases, the J end lost 2 bases, and 7 bases lay between the germline ends. Germline V lookup: CDR1 SGHVS, CDR2 FQNEAQ.

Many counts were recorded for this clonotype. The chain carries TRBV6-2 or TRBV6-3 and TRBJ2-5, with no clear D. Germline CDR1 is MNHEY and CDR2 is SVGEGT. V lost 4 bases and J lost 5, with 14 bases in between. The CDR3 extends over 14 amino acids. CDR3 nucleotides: TGTGCCAGCAGTTCCCGACGAGTTCAGGAGACCCAGTACTTC. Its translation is CASSSRRVQETQYF.

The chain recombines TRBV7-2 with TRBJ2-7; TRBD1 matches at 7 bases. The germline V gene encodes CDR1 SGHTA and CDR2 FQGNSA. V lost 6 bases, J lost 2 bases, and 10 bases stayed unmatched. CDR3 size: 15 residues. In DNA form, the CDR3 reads TGTGCCAGCAGTCCAACCGGGACAGCAACCTACGAGCAGTACTTC. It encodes CASSPTGTATYEQYF.

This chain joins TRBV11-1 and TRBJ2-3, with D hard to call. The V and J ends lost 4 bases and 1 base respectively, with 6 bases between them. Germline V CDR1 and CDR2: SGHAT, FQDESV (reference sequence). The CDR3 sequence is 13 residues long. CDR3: CASSSVGTDTQYF. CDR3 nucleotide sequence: TGTGCCAGCAGCTCTGTTGGCACAGATACGCAGTATTTT.

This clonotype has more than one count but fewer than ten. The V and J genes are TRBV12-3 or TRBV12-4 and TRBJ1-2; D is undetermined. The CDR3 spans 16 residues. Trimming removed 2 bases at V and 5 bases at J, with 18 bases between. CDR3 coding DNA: TGTGCCAGCAGTTTAAGGCTCGAGAGGGAGGTTTATGGCTACACCTTC. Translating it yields CASSLRLEREVYGYTF.

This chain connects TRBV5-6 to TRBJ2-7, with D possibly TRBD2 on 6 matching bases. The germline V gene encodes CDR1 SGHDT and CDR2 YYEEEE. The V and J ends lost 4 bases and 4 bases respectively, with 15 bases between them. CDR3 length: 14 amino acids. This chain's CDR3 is CASSISGGIYEQYF. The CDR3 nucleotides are TGTGCCAGCAGCATAAGTGGGGGGATATACGAGCAGTACTTC.

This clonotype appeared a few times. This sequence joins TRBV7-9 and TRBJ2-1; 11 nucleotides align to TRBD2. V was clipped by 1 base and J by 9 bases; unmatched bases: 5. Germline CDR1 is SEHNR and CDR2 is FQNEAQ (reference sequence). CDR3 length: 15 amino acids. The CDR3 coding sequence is TGTGCCAGCAGCTTAGTCAGTAGCGGGAGGGCTGAGCAGTTCTTC. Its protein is CASSLVSSGRAEQFF.

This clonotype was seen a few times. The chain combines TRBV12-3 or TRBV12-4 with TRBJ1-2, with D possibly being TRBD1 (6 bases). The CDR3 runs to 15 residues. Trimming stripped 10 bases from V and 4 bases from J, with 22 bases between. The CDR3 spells CATDHGTRGAYGYTF. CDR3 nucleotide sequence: TGTGCCACCGACCACGGGACCCGGGGGGCCTATGGCTACACCTTC.

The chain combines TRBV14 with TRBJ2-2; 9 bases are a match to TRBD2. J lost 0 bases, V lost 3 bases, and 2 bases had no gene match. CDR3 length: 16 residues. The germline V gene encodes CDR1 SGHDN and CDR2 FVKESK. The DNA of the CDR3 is TGTGCCAGCAGCCAGATAGCGGGGGCGAACACCGGGGAGCTGTTTTTT. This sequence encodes CASSQIAGANTGELFF.

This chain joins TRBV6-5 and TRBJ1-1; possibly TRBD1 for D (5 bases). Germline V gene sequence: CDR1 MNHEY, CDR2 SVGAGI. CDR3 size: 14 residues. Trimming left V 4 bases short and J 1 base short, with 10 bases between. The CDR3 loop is CASSWLGPNTEAFF. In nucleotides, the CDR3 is TGTGCCAGCAGTTGGCTGGGGCCGAACACTGAAGCTTTCTTT.

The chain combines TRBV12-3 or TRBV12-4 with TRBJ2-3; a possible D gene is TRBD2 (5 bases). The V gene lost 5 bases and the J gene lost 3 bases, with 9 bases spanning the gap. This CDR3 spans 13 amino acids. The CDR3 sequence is CASSPRRTDTQYF. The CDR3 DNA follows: TGTGCCAGCAGTCCCCGGAGGACAGATACGCAGTATTTT.

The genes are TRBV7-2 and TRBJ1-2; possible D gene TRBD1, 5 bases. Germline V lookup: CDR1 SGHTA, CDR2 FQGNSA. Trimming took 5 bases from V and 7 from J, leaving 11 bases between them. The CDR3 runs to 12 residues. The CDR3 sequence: CASSPRTTGYTF. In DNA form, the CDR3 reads TGTGCCAGCAGCCCGAGGACAACTGGCTACACCTTC.

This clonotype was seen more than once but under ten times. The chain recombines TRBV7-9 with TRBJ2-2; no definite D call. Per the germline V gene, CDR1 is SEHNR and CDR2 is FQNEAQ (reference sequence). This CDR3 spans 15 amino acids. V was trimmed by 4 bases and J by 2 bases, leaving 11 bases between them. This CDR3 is CASSYVRRNTGELFF. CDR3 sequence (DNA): TGTGCCAGCAGCTACGTAAGACGTAACACCGGGGAGCTGTTTTTT.

CDR3 nucleotide sequence: TGTGCCAGCAGTGGGATAGGCGCGGGTTATGAGCAGTTCTTC. This codes for CASSGIGAGYEQFF. The V call is TRBV6-1, the J call TRBJ2-1; maybe TRBD2 (5 bases). V lost 4 bases to trimming and J lost 8 bases, with 15 bases between them. Germline CDR1 and CDR2: MNHNS and SASEGT. CDR3 size: 14 residues.

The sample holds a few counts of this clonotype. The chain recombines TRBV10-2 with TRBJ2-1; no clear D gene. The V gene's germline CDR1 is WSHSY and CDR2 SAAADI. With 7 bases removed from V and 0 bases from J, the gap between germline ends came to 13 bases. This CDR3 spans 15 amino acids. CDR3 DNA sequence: TGCGCCAGCACTTTAGATCCGAGCTCCTACAATGAGCAGTTCTTC. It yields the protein CASTLDPSSYNEQFF.